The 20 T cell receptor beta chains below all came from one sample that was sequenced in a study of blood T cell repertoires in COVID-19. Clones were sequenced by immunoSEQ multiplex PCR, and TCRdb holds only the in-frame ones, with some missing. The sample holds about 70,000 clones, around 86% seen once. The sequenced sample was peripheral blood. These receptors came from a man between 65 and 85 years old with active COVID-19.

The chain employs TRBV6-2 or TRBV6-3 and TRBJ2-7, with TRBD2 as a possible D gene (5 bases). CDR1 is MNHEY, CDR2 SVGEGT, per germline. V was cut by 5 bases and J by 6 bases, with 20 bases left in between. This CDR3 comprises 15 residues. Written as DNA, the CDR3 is TGTGCCAGCAGTCCACCAACGGGTGGCGGGTCCGAGCAGTACTTC. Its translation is CASSPPTGGGSEQYF.

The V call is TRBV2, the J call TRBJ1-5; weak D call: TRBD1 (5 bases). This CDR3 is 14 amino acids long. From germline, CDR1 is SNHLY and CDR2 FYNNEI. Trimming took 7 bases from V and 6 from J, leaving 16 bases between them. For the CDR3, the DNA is TGTGCCAGCACCGCGGAGGGGTCCGGTCAGCCCCAGCATTTT. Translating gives CASTAEGSGQPQHF.

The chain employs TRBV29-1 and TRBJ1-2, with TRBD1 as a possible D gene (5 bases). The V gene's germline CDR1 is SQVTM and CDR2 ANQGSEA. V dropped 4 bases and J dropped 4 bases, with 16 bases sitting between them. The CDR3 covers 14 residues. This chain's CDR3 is CSVGETGGTYGYTF. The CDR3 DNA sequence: TGCAGCGTTGGGGAGACTGGGGGGACCTATGGCTACACCTTC.

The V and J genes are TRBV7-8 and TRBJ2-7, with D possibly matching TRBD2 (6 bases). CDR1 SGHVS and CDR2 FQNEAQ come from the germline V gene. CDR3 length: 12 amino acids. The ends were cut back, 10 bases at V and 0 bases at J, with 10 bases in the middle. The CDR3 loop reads CATGGNSYEQYF. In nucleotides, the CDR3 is TGTGCCACTGGCGGGAACTCCTACGAGCAGTACTTC. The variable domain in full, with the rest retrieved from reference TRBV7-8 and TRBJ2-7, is GAGVSQSPRYKVAKRGQDVALRCDPISGHVSLFWYQQALGQGPEFLTYFQNEAQLDKSGLPSDRFFAERPEGSVSTLKIQRTQQEDSAVYLCATGGNSYEQYFGPGTRLTVT.

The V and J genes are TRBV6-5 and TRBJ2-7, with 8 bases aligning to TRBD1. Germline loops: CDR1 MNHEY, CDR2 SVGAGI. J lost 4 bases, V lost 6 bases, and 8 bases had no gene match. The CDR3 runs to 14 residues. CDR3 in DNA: TGTGCCAGCAGACTCACAGGGGGTTCGTACGAGCAGTACTTC. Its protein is CASRLTGGSYEQYF.

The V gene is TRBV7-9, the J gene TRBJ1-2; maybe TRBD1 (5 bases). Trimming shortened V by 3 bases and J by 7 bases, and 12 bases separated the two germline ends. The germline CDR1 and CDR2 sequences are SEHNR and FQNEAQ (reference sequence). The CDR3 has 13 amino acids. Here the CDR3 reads CASSFGGAGGYTF. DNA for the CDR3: TGTGCCAGCAGCTTCGGCGGGGCGGGTGGCTACACCTTC.

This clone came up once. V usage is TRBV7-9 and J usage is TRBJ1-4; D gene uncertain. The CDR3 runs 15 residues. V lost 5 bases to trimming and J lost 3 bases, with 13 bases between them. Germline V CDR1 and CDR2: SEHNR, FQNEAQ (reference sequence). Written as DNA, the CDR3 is TGTGCCAGCAGCCCCGGAGCGGCAGCTAATGAAAAACTGTTTTTT. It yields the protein CASSPGAAANEKLFF.

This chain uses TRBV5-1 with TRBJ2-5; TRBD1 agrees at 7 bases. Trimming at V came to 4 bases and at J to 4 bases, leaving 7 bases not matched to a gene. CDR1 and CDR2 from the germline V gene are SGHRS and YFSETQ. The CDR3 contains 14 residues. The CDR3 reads CASSNPTGSETQYF. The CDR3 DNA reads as TGCGCCAGCAGCAACCCGACAGGGTCAGAGACCCAGTACTTC.

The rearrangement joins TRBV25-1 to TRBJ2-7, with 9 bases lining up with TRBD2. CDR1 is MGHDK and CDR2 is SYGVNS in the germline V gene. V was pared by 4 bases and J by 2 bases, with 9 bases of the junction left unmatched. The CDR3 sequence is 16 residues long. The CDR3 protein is CASSASLREGAYEQYF. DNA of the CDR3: TGTGCCAGCAGTGCATCCTTGCGGGAGGGGGCCTACGAGCAGTACTTC.

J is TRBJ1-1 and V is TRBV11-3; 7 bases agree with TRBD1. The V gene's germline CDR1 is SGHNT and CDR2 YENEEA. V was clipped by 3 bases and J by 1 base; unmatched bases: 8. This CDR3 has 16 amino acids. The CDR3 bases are TGTGCCAGCAGCTTTGGGCAAGGGGGCGCGAACACTGAAGCTTTCTTT. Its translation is CASSFGQGGANTEAFF. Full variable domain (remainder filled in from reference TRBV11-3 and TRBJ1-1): EAGVVQSPRYKIIEKKQPVAFWCNPISGHNTLYWYLQNLGQGPELLIRYENEEAVDDSQLPKDRFSAERLKGVDSTLKIQPAELGDSAVYLCASSFGQGGANTEAFFGQGTRLTVV.

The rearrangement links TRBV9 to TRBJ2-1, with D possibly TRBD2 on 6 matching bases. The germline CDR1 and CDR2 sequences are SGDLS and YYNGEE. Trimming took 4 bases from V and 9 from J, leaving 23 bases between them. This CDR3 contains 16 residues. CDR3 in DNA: TGTGCCAGCAGCACGTCCGGGACTCCCGGCCTAAGTGAGCAGTTCTTC. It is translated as CASSTSGTPGLSEQFF.

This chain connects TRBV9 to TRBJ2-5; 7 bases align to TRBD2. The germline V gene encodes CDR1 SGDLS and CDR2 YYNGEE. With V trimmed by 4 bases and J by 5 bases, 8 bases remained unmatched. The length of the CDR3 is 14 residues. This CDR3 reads CASSLTSASETQYF. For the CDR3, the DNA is TGTGCCAGCAGCCTCACTAGCGCCTCCGAGACCCAGTACTTC.

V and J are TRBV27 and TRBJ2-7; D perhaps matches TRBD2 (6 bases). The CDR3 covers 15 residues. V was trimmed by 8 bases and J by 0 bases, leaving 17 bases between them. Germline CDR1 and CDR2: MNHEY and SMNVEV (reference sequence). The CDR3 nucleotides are TGTGCCAGCTCCCTGGCGGGGCCAACCTCCTACGAGCAGTACTTC. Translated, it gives CASSLAGPTSYEQYF.

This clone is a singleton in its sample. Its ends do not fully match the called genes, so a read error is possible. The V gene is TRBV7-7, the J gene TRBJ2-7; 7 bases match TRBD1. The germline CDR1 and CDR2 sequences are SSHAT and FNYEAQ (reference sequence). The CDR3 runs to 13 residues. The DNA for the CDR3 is TGTGCTAGCAGCGTAGACAGGGCCTACGAGCAGTACTTC. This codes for CASSVDRAYEQYF.

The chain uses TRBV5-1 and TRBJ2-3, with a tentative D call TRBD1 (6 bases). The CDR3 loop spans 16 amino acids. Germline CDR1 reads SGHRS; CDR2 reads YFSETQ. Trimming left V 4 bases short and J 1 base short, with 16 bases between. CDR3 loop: CASSPNHDRRTDTQYF. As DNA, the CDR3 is TGCGCCAGCAGCCCCAACCACGACAGGCGCACAGATACGCAGTATTTT.

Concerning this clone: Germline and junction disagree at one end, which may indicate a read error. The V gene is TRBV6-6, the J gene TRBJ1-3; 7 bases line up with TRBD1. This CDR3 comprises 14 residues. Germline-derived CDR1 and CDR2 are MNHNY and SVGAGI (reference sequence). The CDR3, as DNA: TGTGCCAGCAGATCGACAGGGTATGGAGACACCATATATTTT. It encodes CASRSTGYGDTIYF.

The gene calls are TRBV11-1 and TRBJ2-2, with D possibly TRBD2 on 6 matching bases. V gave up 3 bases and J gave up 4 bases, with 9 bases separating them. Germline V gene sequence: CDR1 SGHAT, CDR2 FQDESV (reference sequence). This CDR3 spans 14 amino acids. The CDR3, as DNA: TGTGCCAGCAGCTTGGTGGAGGGCACCGGGGAGCTGTTTTTT. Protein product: CASSLVEGTGELFF.

For the CDR3, the DNA is TGTGCCAGTATTGGGTCGGGGACAAGGAACACTGAAGCTTTCTTT. Translating gives CASIGSGTRNTEAFF. The chain employs TRBV19 and TRBJ1-1; D is perhaps TRBD1 (6 bases). This CDR3 has 15 residues. Germline assignment: CDR1 LNHDA and CDR2 SQIVND (reference sequence). V was pared by 7 bases and J by 1 base, with 16 bases between.

The CDR3 sequence: CASSLDGTSGTQFF. CDR3 DNA: TGTGCCAGCAGCTTGGACGGGACTAGCGGGACCCAGTTCTTC. The J gene is TRBJ2-1, the V gene TRBV7-9; TRBD2 matches 13 bases. CDR3 length equals 14 residues. Trimming at V came to 3 bases and at J to 13 bases, leaving 6 bases not matched to a gene. Germline CDR1 reads SEHNR; CDR2 reads FQNEAQ (reference sequence). The entire variable domain, with the rest obtained from reference TRBV7-9 and TRBJ2-1, is as follows: DTGVSQNPRHKITKRGQNVTFRCDPISEHNRLYWYRQTLGQGPEFLTYFQNEAQLEKSRLLSDRFSAERPKGSFSTLEIQRTEQGDSAMYLCASSLDGTSGTQFFGPGTRLTVL.

CDR3 amino acids: CASSFRTLAGVRNEQFF. CDR3 nucleotide sequence: TGTGCCAGCAGTTTCCGGACACTAGCGGGAGTCCGAAATGAGCAGTTCTTC. The chain recombines TRBV27 with TRBJ2-1, with 11 nucleotides matching TRBD2. The germline V gene encodes CDR1 MNHEY and CDR2 SMNVEV (reference sequence). The J segment lost 7 bases and the V segment lost 3 bases, leaving 11 bases of the junction unmatched. The CDR3 length is 17 residues.